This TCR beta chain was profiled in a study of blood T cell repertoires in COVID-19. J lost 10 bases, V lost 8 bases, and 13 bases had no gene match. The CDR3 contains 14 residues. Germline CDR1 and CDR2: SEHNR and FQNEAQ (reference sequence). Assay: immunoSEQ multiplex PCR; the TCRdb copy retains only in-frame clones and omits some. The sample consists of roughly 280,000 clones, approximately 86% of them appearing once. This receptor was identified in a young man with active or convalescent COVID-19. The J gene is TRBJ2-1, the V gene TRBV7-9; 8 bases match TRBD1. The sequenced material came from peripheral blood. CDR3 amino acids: CASPNFQGAIEQFF. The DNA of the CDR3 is TGTGCCAGCCCTAACTTTCAGGGGGCAATCGAGCAGTTCTTC.